The rows below give T cell receptor beta chains drawn from one sample of a study of human T cells and chemical hapten exposure. TCRdb used MiXCR to reprocess the 5' RACE reads, holding one entry per CDR3 protein. The data contain roughly 81,000 distinct CDR3 sequences, about 8.4% of them seen just once; the ten biggest clones take up approximately 2.3%. Source of these receptors: a male donor in good health. Each CDR3 is given with its conserved first and last residue. The order of the fields is CDR3 DNA, CDR3 protein, V gene, J gene, clone size, D gene. A D gene is named only where the DNA matches it firmly. Only some rows state a clone size, as once, few, many or a class for expanded clones.

CDR3nt: TGTGCCAGCAGCGGACAGGCCGATGAGGCCGGGGAGCTGTTTTTT
CDR3aa: CASSGQADEAGELFF
v_gene: TRBV6-4
j_gene: TRBJ2-2
abundance: many
d_gene: TRBD1

CDR3nt: TGTGCCAGCAGCTTACTAGCGGGAGACCCTGAGCAGTTCTTC
CDR3aa: CASSLLAGDPEQFF
v_gene: TRBV7-9
j_gene: TRBJ2-1
abundance: -
d_gene: TRBD2

CDR3nt: TGTGCCAGCAGCCGGGGCCCTATCCCTGGGGACGAGCAGTACTTC
CDR3aa: CASSRGPIPGDEQYF
v_gene: TRBV3-1
j_gene: TRBJ2-7
abundance: -
d_gene: -

CDR3nt: TGTGCCAGCAGCCAAGGGGCTCTGAACACTGAAGCTTTCTTT
CDR3aa: CASSQGALNTEAFF
v_gene: TRBV4-2
j_gene: TRBJ1-1
abundance: few
d_gene: -

CDR3nt: TGTGCCAGCAGCTTAGCAGGGGTAGAGACCCAGTACTTC
CDR3aa: CASSLAGVETQYF
v_gene: TRBV7-9
j_gene: TRBJ2-5
abundance: few
d_gene: -

CDR3nt: TGTGCCAGCAGCTTGGGGAGAAAAAGCACAGATACGCAGTATTTT
CDR3aa: CASSLGRKSTDTQYF
v_gene: TRBV5-6
j_gene: TRBJ2-3
abundance: few
d_gene: -

CDR3nt: TGCGCCAGCAGCTTGACGGGGAGAAACACTGAAGCTTTCTTT
CDR3aa: CASSLTGRNTEAFF
v_gene: TRBV5-1
j_gene: TRBJ1-1
abundance: many
d_gene: -

CDR3nt: TGCGCCAGCAGCCTCCAACAAGGGGGACACACAGATACGCAGTATTTT
CDR3aa: CASSLQQGGHTDTQYF
v_gene: TRBV4-3
j_gene: TRBJ2-3
abundance: many
d_gene: -

CDR3nt: TGTGCCAGCAGCCATCCGAGGGGTCTAGCGGGGGGGTCAGATACGCAGTATTTT
CDR3aa: CASSHPRGLAGGSDTQYF
v_gene: TRBV7-8
j_gene: TRBJ2-3
abundance: few
d_gene: TRBD2

CDR3nt: TGTGCCATCAGTGAGTTGCCCCCAGGGGAAGGAGGCTACACCTTC
CDR3aa: CAISELPPGEGGYTF
v_gene: TRBV10-3
j_gene: TRBJ1-2
abundance: few
d_gene: -

CDR3nt: TGTGCCAGCAGCCGACAGGGCTACGAGCAGTACTTC
CDR3aa: CASSRQGYEQYF
v_gene: TRBV14
j_gene: TRBJ2-7
abundance: -
d_gene: TRBD1

CDR3nt: TGTGCCACTGCTCTTAGCGGGATCCCTCAGGATACGCAGTATTTT
CDR3aa: CATALSGIPQDTQYF
v_gene: TRBV19
j_gene: TRBJ2-3
abundance: few
d_gene: TRBD2

CDR3nt: TGCAGCGTTGAACAAGGGGCCTACGAGCAGTACTTC
CDR3aa: CSVEQGAYEQYF
v_gene: TRBV29-1
j_gene: TRBJ2-7
abundance: -
d_gene: -

CDR3nt: TGCGCCAGCACTTTGGACGCTCAAGAGACCCAGTACTTC
CDR3aa: CASTLDAQETQYF
v_gene: TRBV5-1
j_gene: TRBJ2-5
abundance: -
d_gene: -

CDR3nt: TGTGCCAGCAGCTCCAACCCTGCAACTAATGAAAAACTGTTTTTT
CDR3aa: CASSSNPATNEKLFF
v_gene: TRBV7-2
j_gene: TRBJ1-4
abundance: few
d_gene: -

CDR3nt: TGTGCCAGCAGTTACTCGACTAGGGGCGCCCACACAGATACGCAGTATTTT
CDR3aa: CASSYSTRGAHTDTQYF
v_gene: TRBV6-5
j_gene: TRBJ2-3
abundance: many
d_gene: -

CDR3nt: TGCAGCGCCAGCCCGGGGGCAGGGGGAGTTAGTGGCACTGAAGCTTTCTTT
CDR3aa: CSASPGAGGVSGTEAFF
v_gene: TRBV29-1
j_gene: TRBJ1-1
abundance: -
d_gene: TRBD1

CDR3nt: TGTGCCAGCAGCCTTCCAGGGTACAGAGATCGAGATACGCAGTATTTT
CDR3aa: CASSLPGYRDRDTQYF
v_gene: TRBV6-1
j_gene: TRBJ2-3
abundance: -
d_gene: -

CDR3nt: TGCGCCAGCAGCTTGTTCCCAGGGGACGGCTACACCTTC
CDR3aa: CASSLFPGDGYTF
v_gene: TRBV5-1
j_gene: TRBJ1-2
abundance: many
d_gene: -

CDR3nt: TGTGCCAGCAGTGTCCAGGGGACCGGGGAGCTGTTTTTT
CDR3aa: CASSVQGTGELFF
v_gene: TRBV25-1
j_gene: TRBJ2-2
abundance: few
d_gene: -

CDR3nt: TGTGCCAGCAGCCAGCGCAGGCTGGGGAATGAGCAGTTCTTC
CDR3aa: CASSQRRLGNEQFF
v_gene: TRBV14
j_gene: TRBJ2-1
abundance: -
d_gene: -

CDR3nt: TGTGCCTGGAAGGGTCGAAAGCCCACTGAGCAGTTCTTC
CDR3aa: CAWKGRKPTEQFF
v_gene: TRBV30
j_gene: TRBJ2-1
abundance: few
d_gene: -

CDR3nt: TGTGCCTGGAGTCCGGGGGAAGGCCTATATGAGCAGTTCTTC
CDR3aa: CAWSPGEGLYEQFF
v_gene: TRBV30
j_gene: TRBJ2-1
abundance: few
d_gene: -

CDR3nt: TGCGCCAGCAGCTTGGGACGGGAAGATACGCAGTATTTT
CDR3aa: CASSLGREDTQYF
v_gene: TRBV5-1
j_gene: TRBJ2-3
abundance: -
d_gene: -

CDR3nt: TGCAGTGCTAGAGGAACAGGACAGGAGAACATTCAGTACTTC
CDR3aa: CSARGTGQENIQYF
v_gene: TRBV20-1
j_gene: TRBJ2-4
abundance: -
d_gene: TRBD1

CDR3nt: TGTGCCAGCAGCTCACTAGCGGGGGACACAGATACGCAGTATTTT
CDR3aa: CASSSLAGDTDTQYF
v_gene: TRBV13
j_gene: TRBJ2-3
abundance: few
d_gene: TRBD2

CDR3nt: TGTGCCACCAGCGCGGGGAGCCGAACAGATACGCAGTATTTT
CDR3aa: CATSAGSRTDTQYF
v_gene: TRBV24-1
j_gene: TRBJ2-3
abundance: -
d_gene: -

CDR3nt: TGTGCTAGCAGTTCAACACGGGAGCAGTACTTC
CDR3aa: CASSSTREQYF
v_gene: TRBV6-5
j_gene: TRBJ2-7
abundance: many
d_gene: -

CDR3nt: TGTGCCAGCAGTTTATCGGGTTCTGGGGCCAACGTCCTGACTTTC
CDR3aa: CASSLSGSGANVLTF
v_gene: TRBV27
j_gene: TRBJ2-6
abundance: many
d_gene: -

CDR3nt: TGTGCCAGCAGCTTAGGTCCACAGGGGGCCAACGAGCAGTACTTC
CDR3aa: CASSLGPQGANEQYF
v_gene: TRBV7-6
j_gene: TRBJ2-7
abundance: many
d_gene: TRBD1

CDR3nt: TGTGCCAGCAGCGAGCGTTCCGGGACTAGCGGGGGAGGCACAGATACGCAGTATTTT
CDR3aa: CASSERSGTSGGGTDTQYF
v_gene: TRBV11-3
j_gene: TRBJ2-3
abundance: few
d_gene: TRBD2

CDR3nt: TGTGCCAGCAGCTTAGTCGGTGGCCCCGGAGGCAATCAGCCCCAGCATTTT
CDR3aa: CASSLVGGPGGNQPQHF
v_gene: TRBV7-2
j_gene: TRBJ1-5
abundance: -
d_gene: -

CDR3nt: TGTGCCAGCAGCCATCGGCCGGACAGAAAGTATAATTCACCCCTCCACTTT
CDR3aa: CASSHRPDRKYNSPLHF
v_gene: TRBV7-2
j_gene: TRBJ1-6
abundance: -
d_gene: -

CDR3nt: TGTGCCAGCAGCGCGGGACAGGGGAGATACGAGCAGTACTTC
CDR3aa: CASSAGQGRYEQYF
v_gene: TRBV5-4
j_gene: TRBJ2-7
abundance: few
d_gene: TRBD1

CDR3nt: TGTGCCAGCAGTTCGGGGGACACGGAAAAGTTCTTC
CDR3aa: CASSSGDTEKFF
v_gene: TRBV12-3/TRBV12-4
j_gene: TRBJ2-1
abundance: many
d_gene: -

CDR3nt: TGCAGCGTTGAAGATAACCTAGCGGGTGGCTACAATGAGCAGTTCTTC
CDR3aa: CSVEDNLAGGYNEQFF
v_gene: TRBV29-1
j_gene: TRBJ2-1
abundance: many
d_gene: TRBD2

CDR3nt: TGTGCCAGCACCGACGGAGAAGCTTTCTTT
CDR3aa: CASTDGEAFF
v_gene: TRBV2
j_gene: TRBJ1-1
abundance: many
d_gene: -

CDR3nt: TGCGCCAGCAGCCGTGGGACGGATCAACTCACAGATACGCAGTATTTT
CDR3aa: CASSRGTDQLTDTQYF
v_gene: TRBV5-1
j_gene: TRBJ2-3
abundance: few
d_gene: -

CDR3nt: TGCAGCGGTTCGTACGCGGGCTGGACAGGGCTTAGTTTTCACTACAAGATGGAATCCGGGGAGCTGTTTTTT
CDR3aa: CSGSYAGWTGLSFHYKMESGELFF
v_gene: TRBV29-1
j_gene: TRBJ2-2
abundance: many
d_gene: TRBD1

CDR3nt: TGTGCCAGCACGGGCTCTTGGGACAGCTCCTACGAGCAGTACTTC
CDR3aa: CASTGSWDSSYEQYF
v_gene: TRBV2
j_gene: TRBJ2-7
abundance: -
d_gene: TRBD1

CDR3nt: TGTGCCAGCAGTAATACCGCAGGGGTCACCGGGGAGCTGTTTTTT
CDR3aa: CASSNTAGVTGELFF
v_gene: TRBV3-1
j_gene: TRBJ2-2
abundance: few
d_gene: -

CDR3nt: TGCGCCAGCAGCCGCGCTACAGGCACAGATACGCAGTATTTT
CDR3aa: CASSRATGTDTQYF
v_gene: TRBV4-1
j_gene: TRBJ2-3
abundance: many
d_gene: -

CDR3nt: TGTGCCAGCAGCCAAGGAAGGTACGAGCAGTACTTC
CDR3aa: CASSQGRYEQYF
v_gene: TRBV3-1
j_gene: TRBJ2-7
abundance: many
d_gene: -

CDR3nt: TGTGCCAGCAGTAGCCGACAGGTCGGCATGAACACTGAAGCTTTCTTT
CDR3aa: CASSSRQVGMNTEAFF
v_gene: TRBV6-5
j_gene: TRBJ1-1
abundance: -
d_gene: -

CDR3nt: TGCAGTGCCACAACAGGGGTGGGTGAGCAGTTCTTC
CDR3aa: CSATTGVGEQFF
v_gene: TRBV20-1
j_gene: TRBJ2-1
abundance: few
d_gene: TRBD1

CDR3nt: TGTGCCAGCAGCCCCGCGGACAGGGGGGAAGAGACCCAGTACTTC
CDR3aa: CASSPADRGEETQYF
v_gene: TRBV7-6
j_gene: TRBJ2-5
abundance: -
d_gene: TRBD1

CDR3nt: TGCAGTGCCCCTCATCTAGCGGGTGCTTCCTACGAGCAGTACTTC
CDR3aa: CSAPHLAGASYEQYF
v_gene: TRBV20-1
j_gene: TRBJ2-7
abundance: many
d_gene: TRBD2

CDR3nt: TGTGCCAGCAGGGCGCCTAGCGGGGGGAGCTCCTACGAGCAGTACTTC
CDR3aa: CASRAPSGGSSYEQYF
v_gene: TRBV12-3/TRBV12-4
j_gene: TRBJ2-7
abundance: few
d_gene: TRBD2

CDR3nt: TGTGCCAGCAGTTTAGCAAGCGTGACGTCCGTGGAGACCCAGTACTTC
CDR3aa: CASSLASVTSVETQYF
v_gene: TRBV12-3/TRBV12-4
j_gene: TRBJ2-5
abundance: many
d_gene: -

CDR3nt: TGCGCCAGCAGCCAAGGGATTTTTGACAGGCGTTATTTT
CDR3aa: CASSQGIFDRRYF
v_gene: TRBV4-3
j_gene: TRBJ1-4
abundance: many
d_gene: -

CDR3nt: TGTGCCAGCAGTTCCTCCGGGGCTAGCTCCTACAATGAGCAGTTCTTC
CDR3aa: CASSSSGASSYNEQFF
v_gene: TRBV27
j_gene: TRBJ2-1
abundance: few
d_gene: -

CDR3nt: TGTGCCAGCAGTCCCCCCGAAGGGCAGATTATGAACACTGAAGCTTTCTTT
CDR3aa: CASSPPEGQIMNTEAFF
v_gene: TRBV7-9
j_gene: TRBJ1-1
abundance: few
d_gene: -

CDR3nt: TGTGCCAGCAGTTACGGCAATCAGCCCCAGCATTTT
CDR3aa: CASSYGNQPQHF
v_gene: TRBV6-2/TRBV6-3
j_gene: TRBJ1-5
abundance: -
d_gene: -